Listed here is a single T cell receptor beta chain. Its antigen is currently unknown. This sample stems from a study of T cell repertoires in cytomegalovirus infection. Across the whole study: Public TCR beta signatures marked donors with CMV infection and the matching HLA. Study results and caveats: Cumulated frequencies of public TCR beta families served to identify carriers of CMV plus the relevant HLA.

In TCRdb, the reads were re-called with MiXCR into one record per CDR3 protein. The repertoire holds 630,000 or so distinct CDR3 sequences, with about 24% as singletons. The ends were cut back, 0 bases at V and 7 bases at J, with 11 bases in the middle. The CDR3 loop spans 13 amino acids. The germline gives CDR1 SGHDT, CDR2 YYEEEE. Sequenced: CD8+ T cells from PBMCs. The origin of this receptor is a human donor in good health (CMV status not recorded). Some clones in this sample may be carry-over from other donors' samples. The chain joins TRBV5-6 to TRBJ2-7, with D tentatively TRBD2 (6 bases). CDR3 nucleotides: TGTGCCAGCAGCTTGGCAACTAGCAGTGAGCAGTACGTC. This encodes CASSLATSSEQYV.